This TCR beta chain appears in the sequencing data of a study of shared clonotypes between healthy human individuals. Overall study findings and caveats: Limitation of the genetic and exposure-history diversity represented came from the few donors.

CD8 memory was a combination of CD45RO+ cells and CCR7-negative CD45RA+ TemRA cells. In the authors' workflow: Sequence data from immunoSEQ were junction-only and lacked quality scores; consequently, filtering differed. The data were produced by immunoSEQ multiplex PCR, yet TCRdb's version contains in-frame clones alone and is incomplete. D and trimming were read from the DNA, whereas the V and J calls and clone size are those reported in that table. The table shows 300,000 to 400,000 clones, with around 90% occurring only once. V dropped 5 bases and J dropped 0; count of bases not matched to a gene: 11. Germline assignment: CDR1 MDHEN and CDR2 SYDVKM. The CDR3 is 17 residues long. To note about this clone: Antigen specificity is unknown.

The chain employs TRBV28 and TRBJ2-3; 7 bases are a match to TRBD2. Material: memory CD8+ T cells sorted from blood. The subset: CD45RO+ cells pooled with CCR7-negative TemRA cells. The TCR sequence derives from a man aged 18 to 35 in good health. The CDR3 sequence is CASSMSGATPSTDTQYF. The CDR3 nucleotides read TGTGCCAGCAGTATGAGCGGGGCCACACCTAGCACAGATACGCAGTATTTT.